The 12 T cell receptor beta chains presented below share a single source sample, sequenced in a study of cytomegalovirus exposure and HLA in healthy donors listed by TCRdb under 2017. Library method: the immunoSEQ multiplex PCR assay. For the multiplex PCR, a mixture combining 60 forward primers for TCR Vbeta segments and 13 reverse primers for TCR Jbeta segments was used. The source is immuneACCESS, and TCRdb retained only in-frame sequences with V and J called. Part of the clones is not carried over; for the studies checked, unresolved V genes explain less than half of this, and the remainder is unexplained. For this sample there are 130,000 or so clones; around 80% appear just once. Together, the top ten hold about 3.4% of the sample. Material for sequencing was PBMCs. These receptors were collected from a man between 18 and 35 years old in good health and CMV-seropositive.

The rearrangement joins TRBV7-6 to TRBJ2-1; 10 nucleotides match TRBD2. CDR3 length: 14 amino acids. Germline V gene data show CDR1 as SGHVS and CDR2 as FNYEAQ. The junction had 4 bases not matched to a gene; V was cut back by 2 bases and J by 9 bases. In DNA, the CDR3 is TGTGCCAGCAGCTTATCTAGCGGGAGTCCTGAGCAGTTCTTC. This codes for CASSLSSGSPEQFF.

This chain connects TRBV10-3 to TRBJ2-5; 8 nucleotides agree with TRBD1. This CDR3 is built from 16 residues. CDR1 and CDR2 (germline): ENHRY, SYGVKD. V shed 5 bases, J shed 4 bases, and the junction held 12 bases outside the gene matches. CDR3 loop: CAISYGTGPGGETQYF. CDR3 DNA sequence: TGTGCCATCAGTTATGGGACAGGCCCCGGGGGAGAGACCCAGTACTTC.

The chain links TRBV30 to TRBJ1-1, with D maybe TRBD1 (6 bases). The V gene lost 0 bases and the J gene lost 8 bases, with 13 bases spanning the gap. Germline V lookup: CDR1 GTSNPN, CDR2 SVGIG (reference sequence). The CDR3 runs to 13 residues. The CDR3 reads CAWSVGWGGEAFF. The CDR3 bases are TGTGCCTGGAGTGTAGGGTGGGGGGGCGAAGCTTTCTTT.

This chain links TRBV6-5 with TRBJ1-1; TRBD1 matches 7 bases. CDR3 length: 16 amino acids. Per the germline V gene, CDR1 is MNHEY and CDR2 is SVGAGI. The V segment lost 4 bases and the J segment 1 base; nucleotides outside the gene matches: 9. The CDR3 nucleotides read TGTGCCAGCAGTTCAGCTCTACAGGGGCCGAACACTGAAGCTTTCTTT. As protein: CASSSALQGPNTEAFF.

This chain connects TRBV28 to TRBJ1-5; 8 bases match TRBD1. Germline lookup yields CDR1 MDHEN and CDR2 SYDVKM. The CDR3 runs 16 residues. V lost 6 bases and J lost 3; bases outside the gene matches: 10. The CDR3 region is CASSLTGTGFNQPQHF. The CDR3 DNA reads as TGTGCCAGCAGCCTTACCGGGACAGGCTTCAATCAGCCCCAGCATTTT.

Regarding this clone: At one of its ends the junction is not consistent with the germline gene, which may arise from a read error. The CDR3 region is CASSMGALRAF. In DNA, the CDR3 is TGTGCCAGTAGTATGGGGGCCCTTCGGGCCTTC. The V call is TRBV19, the J call TRBJ1-2, with a tentative D call TRBD1 (6 bases). CDR1 LNHDA and CDR2 SQIVND come from the germline V gene (reference sequence). The CDR3 is 11 amino acids.

This chain connects TRBV11-3 to TRBJ2-5; D is possibly TRBD2 (6 bases). The length of the CDR3 is 15 residues. The V end lost 1 base, the J end lost 4 bases, and 13 bases lay between the germline ends. CDR1 and CDR2 (germline): SGHNT, YENEEA. DNA of the CDR3: TGTGCCAGCAGCTTAGGTGGGCTAGCGTCAGAGACCCAGTACTTC. Translating gives CASSLGGLASETQYF.

The rearrangement uses TRBV27 and TRBJ1-1; D unclear. V shed 1 base and J shed 1 base, with 7 bases lying between them. There are 14 residues in the CDR3. From germline, CDR1 is MNHEY and CDR2 SMNVEV (reference sequence). CDR3 sequence reads: CASSLLQRNTEAFF. Written as DNA, the CDR3 is TGTGCCAGCAGTTTATTACAGAGGAACACTGAAGCTTTCTTT.

The chain couples TRBV10-3 to TRBJ1-1, with a possible D match to TRBD1 (6 bases). Germline CDR1 ENHRY, CDR2 SYGVKD. With 3 bases removed from V and 1 base from J, the gap between germline ends came to 9 bases. This CDR3 has 14 residues. The DNA of the CDR3 is TGTGCCATCAGTGAACAGGGAGAGAACACTGAAGCTTTCTTT. This encodes CAISEQGENTEAFF.

This clone was seen only once. The CDR3 DNA sequence: TGTGCCAGTAGTTCGGGACTAGCGGGAGTGGGAACCGGGGAGCTGTTTTTT. As protein: CASSSGLAGVGTGELFF. The rearrangement uses TRBV19 and TRBJ2-2; 14 bases map to TRBD2. J gave up 5 bases and V 5 bases, and 7 bases lay outside the gene matches. CDR3 length: 17 amino acids. Per germline, CDR1 LNHDA and CDR2 SQIVND (reference sequence).

This chain connects TRBV6-5 to TRBJ2-1; 11 bases are a match to TRBD2. This CDR3 has 15 amino acids. Germline V lookup: CDR1 MNHEY, CDR2 SVGAGI. The junction had 4 bases not matched to a gene; V was cut back by 4 bases and J by 5 bases. The CDR3 sequence is CASSFLAGGHNEQFF. CDR3 DNA: TGTGCCAGCAGTTTCCTAGCGGGAGGACACAATGAGCAGTTCTTC.

This clone was seen a few times. The chain recombines TRBV6-1 with TRBJ2-7, with D hard to call. From germline, CDR1 is MNHNS and CDR2 SASEGT. Deletions cut 6 bases from V and 5 bases from J, with 17 bases between. The CDR3 runs to 14 residues. The CDR3 loop is CASRPQIFNHEQYF. The CDR3 bases are TGTGCCAGCAGACCACAAATTTTTAACCACGAGCAGTACTTC.